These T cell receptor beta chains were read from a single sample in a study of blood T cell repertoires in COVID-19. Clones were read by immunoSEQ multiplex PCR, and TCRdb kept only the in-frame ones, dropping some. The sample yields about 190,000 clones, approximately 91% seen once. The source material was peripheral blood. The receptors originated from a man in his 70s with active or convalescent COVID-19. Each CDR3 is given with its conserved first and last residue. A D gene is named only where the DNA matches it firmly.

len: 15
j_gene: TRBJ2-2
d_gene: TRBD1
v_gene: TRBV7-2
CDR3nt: TGTGCCAGCAGCCAGGGGGCAGCGAACACCGGGGAGCTGTTTTTT
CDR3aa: CASSQGAANTGELFF

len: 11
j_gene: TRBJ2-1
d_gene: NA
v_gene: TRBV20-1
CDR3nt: TGCAGTGCCAAATTCAGCAATGAGCAGTTCTTC
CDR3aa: CSAKFSNEQFF

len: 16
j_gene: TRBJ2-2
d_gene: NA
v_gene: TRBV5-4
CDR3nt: TGTGCCAGCAGATCCGTAGGGGGTTCGTGGACCGGGGAGCTGTTTTTT
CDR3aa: CASRSVGGSWTGELFF

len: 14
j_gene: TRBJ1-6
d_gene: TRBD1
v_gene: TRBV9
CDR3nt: TGTGCCAGCAGCGAGACAGGGTCTAATTCACCCCTCCACTTT
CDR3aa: CASSETGSNSPLHF

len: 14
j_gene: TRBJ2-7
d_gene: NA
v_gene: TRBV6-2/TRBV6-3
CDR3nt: TGTGCCAGCAGTTACCTTATCGGGGCCTACGAGCAGTACTTC
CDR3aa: CASSYLIGAYEQYF

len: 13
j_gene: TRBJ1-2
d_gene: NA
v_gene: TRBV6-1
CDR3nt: TGTGCCAGCAGTGAGAACAGATACTATGGCTACACCTTC
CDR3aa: CASSENRYYGYTF

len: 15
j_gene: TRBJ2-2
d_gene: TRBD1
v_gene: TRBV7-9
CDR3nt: TGTGCCAGCAGCCACGGACAGGGGGAAGCCGGGGAGCTGTTTTTT
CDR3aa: CASSHGQGEAGELFF

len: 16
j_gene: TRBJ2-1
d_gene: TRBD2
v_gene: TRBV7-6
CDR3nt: TGTGCCAGCAGCCCGATGGGTAGCGGGGCACACAATGAGCAGTTCTTC
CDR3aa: CASSPMGSGAHNEQFF

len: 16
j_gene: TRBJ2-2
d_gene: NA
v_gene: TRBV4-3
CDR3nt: TGCGCCAGCAGCCAAGATGGGACATTAAGCACCGGGGAGCTGTTTTTT
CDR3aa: CASSQDGTLSTGELFF

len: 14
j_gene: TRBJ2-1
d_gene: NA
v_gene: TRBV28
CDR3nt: TGTGCCAGCAGCAGCGGCCCTTCCTACAATGAGCAGTTCTTC
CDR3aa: CASSSGPSYNEQFF

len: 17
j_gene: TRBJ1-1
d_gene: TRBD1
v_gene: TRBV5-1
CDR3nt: TGCGCCAGCAGCTTGCGGGGACAGGGGGCTTCGGCGACTGAAGCTTTCTTT
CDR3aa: CASSLRGQGASATEAFF